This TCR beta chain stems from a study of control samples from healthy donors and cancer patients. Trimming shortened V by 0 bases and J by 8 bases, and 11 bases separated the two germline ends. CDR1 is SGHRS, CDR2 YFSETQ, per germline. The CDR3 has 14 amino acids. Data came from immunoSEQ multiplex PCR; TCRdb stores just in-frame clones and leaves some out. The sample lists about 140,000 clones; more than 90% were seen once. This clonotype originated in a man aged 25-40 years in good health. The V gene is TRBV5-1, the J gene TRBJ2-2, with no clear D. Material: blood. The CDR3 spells CASSLEISTGELFF. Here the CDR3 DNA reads TGCGCCAGCAGCTTGGAAATCTCAACGGGGGAGCTGTTTTTT. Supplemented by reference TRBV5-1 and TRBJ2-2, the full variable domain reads KAGVTQTPRYLIKTRGQQVTLSCSPISGHRSVSWYQQTPGQGLQFLFEYFSETQRNKGNFPGRFSGRQFSNSRSEMNVSTLELGDSALYLCASSLEISTGELFFGEGSRLTVL.